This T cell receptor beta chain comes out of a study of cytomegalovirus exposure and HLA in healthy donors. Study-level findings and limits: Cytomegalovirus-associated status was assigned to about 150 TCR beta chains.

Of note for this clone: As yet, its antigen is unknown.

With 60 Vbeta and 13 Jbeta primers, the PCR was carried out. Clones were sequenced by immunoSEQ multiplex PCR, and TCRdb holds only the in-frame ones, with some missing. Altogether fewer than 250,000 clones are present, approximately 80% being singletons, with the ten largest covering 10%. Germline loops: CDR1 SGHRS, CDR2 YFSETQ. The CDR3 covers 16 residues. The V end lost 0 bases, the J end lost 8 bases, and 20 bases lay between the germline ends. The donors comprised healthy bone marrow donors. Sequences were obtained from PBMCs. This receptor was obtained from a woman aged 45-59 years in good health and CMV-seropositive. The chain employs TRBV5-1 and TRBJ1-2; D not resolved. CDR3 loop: CASSLVGLRSGEGYTF. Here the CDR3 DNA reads TGCGCCAGCAGCTTGGTCGGTCTGAGGAGTGGAGAGGGCTACACCTTC.